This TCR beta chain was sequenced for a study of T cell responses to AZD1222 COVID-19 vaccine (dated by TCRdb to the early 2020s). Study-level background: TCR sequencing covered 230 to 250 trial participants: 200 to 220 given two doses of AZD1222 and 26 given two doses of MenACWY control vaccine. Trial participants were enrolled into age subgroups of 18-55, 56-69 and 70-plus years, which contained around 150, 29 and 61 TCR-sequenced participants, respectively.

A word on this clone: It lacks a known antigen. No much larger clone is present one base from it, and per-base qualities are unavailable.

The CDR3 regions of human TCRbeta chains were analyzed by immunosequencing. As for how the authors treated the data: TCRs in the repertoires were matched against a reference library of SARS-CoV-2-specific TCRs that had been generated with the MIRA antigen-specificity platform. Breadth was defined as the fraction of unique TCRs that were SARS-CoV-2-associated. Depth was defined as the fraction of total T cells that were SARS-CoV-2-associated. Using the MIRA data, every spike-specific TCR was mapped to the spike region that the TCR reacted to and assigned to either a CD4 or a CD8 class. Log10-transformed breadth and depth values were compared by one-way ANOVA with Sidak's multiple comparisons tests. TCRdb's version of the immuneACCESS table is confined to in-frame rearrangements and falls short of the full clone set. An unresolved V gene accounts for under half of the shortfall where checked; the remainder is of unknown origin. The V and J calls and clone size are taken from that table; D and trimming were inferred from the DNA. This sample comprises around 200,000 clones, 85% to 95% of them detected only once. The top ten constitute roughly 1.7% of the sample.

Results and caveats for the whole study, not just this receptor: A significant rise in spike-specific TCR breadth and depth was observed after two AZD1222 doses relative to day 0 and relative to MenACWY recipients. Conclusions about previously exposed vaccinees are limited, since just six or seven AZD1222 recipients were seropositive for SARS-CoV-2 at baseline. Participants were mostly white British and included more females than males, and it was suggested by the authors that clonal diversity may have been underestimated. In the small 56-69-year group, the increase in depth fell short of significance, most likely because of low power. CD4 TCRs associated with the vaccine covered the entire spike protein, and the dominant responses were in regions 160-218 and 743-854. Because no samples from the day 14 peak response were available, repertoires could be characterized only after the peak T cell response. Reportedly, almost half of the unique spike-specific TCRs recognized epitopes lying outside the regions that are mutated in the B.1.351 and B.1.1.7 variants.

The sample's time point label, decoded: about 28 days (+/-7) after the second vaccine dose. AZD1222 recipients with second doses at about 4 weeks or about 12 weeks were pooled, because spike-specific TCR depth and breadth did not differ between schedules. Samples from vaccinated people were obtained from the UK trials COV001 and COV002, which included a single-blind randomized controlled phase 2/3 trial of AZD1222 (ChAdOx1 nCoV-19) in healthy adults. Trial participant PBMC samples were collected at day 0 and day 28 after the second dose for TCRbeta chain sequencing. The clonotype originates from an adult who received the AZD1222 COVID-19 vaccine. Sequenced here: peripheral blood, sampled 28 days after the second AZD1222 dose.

The nucleotide sequence reads TGTGCCAGCAGTGGGACAGGTGTAAGCTCCTACGAGCAGTACTTC. The translation is CASSGTGVSSYEQYF. The V and J genes are TRBV25-1 and TRBJ2-7; 7 nucleotides in the junction match TRBD1. Per the germline V gene, MGHDK is the CDR1 and SYGVNS is the CDR2. At the junction V is shortened by 4 bases and J by 0 bases; bases outside the gene matches: 6. The cysteine opens and the phenylalanine closes a CDR3 of 15 amino acids. Of all the DNA, just the CDR3 is kept, 45 bases in frame from base 1.